This is a list of T cell receptor beta chains from one sample in a study of regulatory T cells in long-lasting Graves disease. TCRdb re-called the multiplex PCR reads with MiXCR, one entry per CDR3 protein. The sample consists of 200,000 to 250,000 distinct CDR3 sequences, about 19% of them appearing once. These same data were also listed under a study on T cells in Graves' hyperthyroidism and ophthalmopathy.

The sequences come from peripheral blood mononuclear cells (PBMCs), collected at new diagnosis, from a patient treated with antithyroid drugs. The receptors originated from a woman aged 25-40 years with Graves disease. Each CDR3 is given with its conserved first and last residue. D genes are given only for firm matches. Clone size, where shown, is once, few, many, or a class for clones that have expanded.

cdr3_nt,cdr3_aa,d_call,clone_size,j_call,v_call
TGTGCCAGCAGCAAGTCTGGGACAGGGGGCTACGAGCAGTACTTC,CASSKSGTGGYEQYF,TRBD1,many,TRBJ2-7,TRBV6-2/TRBV6-3
TGTGCCAGCAGCCCCGCGGGACTAGCGGGAGGCTATGAGCAGTTCTTC,CASSPAGLAGGYEQFF,TRBD2,NA,TRBJ2-1,TRBV13
TGTGCCAGCAGCTTTTTAACGCAGGCCAACGTCCTGACTTTC,CASSFLTQANVLTF,NA,many,TRBJ2-6,TRBV5-4
TGTGCCAGCAGTGACCCTAGCGGGCCAGGTGGGACCGGGGAGCTGTTTTTT,CASSDPSGPGGTGELFF,TRBD2,many,TRBJ2-2,TRBV27
TGTGCCAGCAGCCAAGAGATAAGCGGCAGTGGGAATGAGCAGTTCTTC,CASSQEISGSGNEQFF,NA,many,TRBJ2-1,TRBV4-2
TGTGCCAGCAGTTTAGTAGGGGGGTATAGCACTGAAGCTTTCTTT,CASSLVGGYSTEAFF,NA,many,TRBJ1-1,TRBV12-3/TRBV12-4
TGCGCCAGCAGCCAAGGCTTCGGGCCCGGTCGGGAGACCCAGTACTTC,CASSQGFGPGRETQYF,NA,many,TRBJ2-5,TRBV4-1
TGCAGTGTCCGACAGCCGAACACTGAAGCTTTCTTT,CSVRQPNTEAFF,NA,many,TRBJ1-1,TRBV20-1
TGTGCCAGCAGCACCTACAGGGCAACTAATGAAAAACTGTTTTTT,CASSTYRATNEKLFF,NA,many,TRBJ1-4,TRBV7-9
TGTGCCAGCTCGGGACAGGGTAAAGAGACCCAGTACTTC,CASSGQGKETQYF,TRBD1,many,TRBJ2-5,TRBV18
TGTGCCAGCGGATTGAACGGCGGGAGGGCCGGGCTACTAGCCAAAAACATTCAGTACTTC,CASGLNGGRAGLLAKNIQYF,TRBD2,many,TRBJ2-4,TRBV11-2
TGCGCCAGCAGCCAACTAATTGGGCTAGCGGGGATCGGAGAGACCCAGTACTTC,CASSQLIGLAGIGETQYF,TRBD2,NA,TRBJ2-5,TRBV4-1
TGTGCCAGCAGAGGGACAGGGACCTTGAATACGCAGTATTTT,CASRGTGTLNTQYF,TRBD1,many,TRBJ2-3,TRBV2
TGTGCCAGCAGTTCCCCGGTTTCAGCGACTAACTATGGCTACACCTTC,CASSSPVSATNYGYTF,NA,many,TRBJ1-2,TRBV28
TGTGCTAGTGGTTTGGTCGTCTCCGGGACTATGCTGGGTGAGACCCAGTACTTC,CASGLVVSGTMLGETQYF,TRBD2,many,TRBJ2-5,TRBV12-5
TGCGCCAGCAGTGTGGGGACAGGGGCCGTCACAGATACGCAGTATTTT,CASSVGTGAVTDTQYF,TRBD1,many,TRBJ2-3,TRBV10-1
TGTGCCAGCAGCAGTCAGGGACTTAGGGAGACCCAGTACTTC,CASSSQGLRETQYF,NA,many,TRBJ2-5,TRBV7-2
TGTGCCAGCAGGTTAGAGAACACTGAAGCTTTCTTT,CASRLENTEAFF,NA,many,TRBJ1-1,TRBV6-1
TGTGCCAGCAGCTCCGGACTAGCGGGAGGGGGAGAGACCCAGTACTTC,CASSSGLAGGGETQYF,TRBD2,many,TRBJ2-5,TRBV5-6
TGTGCCAGCAAGCCCGGGGGAAGTGGCTACACCTTC,CASKPGGSGYTF,NA,many,TRBJ1-2,TRBV6-1
TGTGCCAGCAGTGAAGGCCTTCTAACTATCAGGGAAAGCAATCAGCCCCAGCATTTT,CASSEGLLTIRESNQPQHF,NA,many,TRBJ1-5,TRBV6-1
TGTGCCAGCAGTAGATACAGGGTCGGCGCAGATACGCAGTATTTT,CASSRYRVGADTQYF,NA,many,TRBJ2-3,TRBV12-3/TRBV12-4
TGTGCCAGCAGTAGACCGGGAGGATACTACGAGCAGTACTTC,CASSRPGGYYEQYF,TRBD2,many,TRBJ2-7,TRBV27
TGCGCCAGCAGCCAATTGACAGGTCCAAACTATGGCTACACCTTC,CASSQLTGPNYGYTF,NA,NA,TRBJ1-2,TRBV4-1
TGTGCCAGCGCGCCACTTAGCCTTAACAATGAGCAGTTCTTC,CASAPLSLNNEQFF,NA,few,TRBJ2-1,TRBV5-4
TGTGCCAGCAGCTCTTTGGACGAGCAGTACTTC,CASSSLDEQYF,NA,many,TRBJ2-7,TRBV7-8
TGTGCCAGCCAAGGTGGATCCCATTCACCCCTCCACTTT,CASQGGSHSPLHF,NA,many,TRBJ1-6,TRBV12-3/TRBV12-4
TGCAGCGTTGTCGGGGGTGGGTCCTACAATGAGCAGTTCTTC,CSVVGGGSYNEQFF,NA,many,TRBJ2-1,TRBV29-1
TGTGCCACCAGGACAGAATTAAACACTGAAGCTTTCTTT,CATRTELNTEAFF,NA,many,TRBJ1-1,TRBV24-1
TGTGCCAGTAAAGGGAATTCACCCCTCCACTTT,CASKGNSPLHF,NA,many,TRBJ1-6,TRBV19
TGTGCCAGCTCACCAAATAGAAATGAGCAGTTCTTC,CASSPNRNEQFF,NA,many,TRBJ2-1,TRBV18
TGTGCCAGCAGAACCGGGACAGCAGCTTACAATGAGCAGTTCTTC,CASRTGTAAYNEQFF,TRBD1,many,TRBJ2-1,TRBV5-8
TGTGCCAGCAGCTACTCCTCGGGCAGTTCAATCGAGACCCAGTACTTC,CASSYSSGSSIETQYF,NA,NA,TRBJ2-5,TRBV6-1
TGCGCCAGCAGCGCCGGGCGGGACAGCTTCTACGAGCAGTACTTC,CASSAGRDSFYEQYF,NA,many,TRBJ2-7,TRBV5-1
TGCGCCAGCAGCCAAGATCTGCGACTAGCGGGGGGGCCCTACGAGCAGTACTTC,CASSQDLRLAGGPYEQYF,TRBD2,many,TRBJ2-7,TRBV4-1
TGCAGTGCCAACCGGGACACCTTGAACACCGGGGAGCTGTTTTTT,CSANRDTLNTGELFF,NA,NA,TRBJ2-2,TRBV20-1
TGCAGTGCCGGTCCGGGACTCCGAGAACAGTTCTTC,CSAGPGLREQFF,NA,many,TRBJ2-1,TRBV20-1
TGCGCCAGCAGTGATACGACAACAGAGACCCAGTACTTC,CASSDTTTETQYF,NA,many,TRBJ2-5,TRBV10-1
TGTGCCAGCAGTTACCGGGATTCGCACGAAAAACTGTTTTTT,CASSYRDSHEKLFF,NA,many,TRBJ1-4,TRBV6-8
TGTGCCAGCAGTCACACCACCGCAGAGTGGAATTCACCCCTCCACTTT,CASSHTTAEWNSPLHF,NA,many,TRBJ1-6,TRBV27
TGCAGTGCTAGTAAGGGGCCGAGTACTGAAGCTTTCTTT,CSASKGPSTEAFF,NA,many,TRBJ1-1,TRBV20-1
TGTGCCAGCAGTTACTTAGCTAACTATGGCTACACCTTC,CASSYLANYGYTF,NA,many,TRBJ1-2,TRBV6-5
TGTGCCAGCAGCTTCCCGCCAGACTCCCTACTCTCCTACGAGCAGTACTTC,CASSFPPDSLLSYEQYF,NA,many,TRBJ2-7,TRBV11-2
TGTGCCAGCAGTTCCAGGCCAGGGGGAGGGCACTTC,CASSSRPGGGHF,NA,many,TRBJ2-7,TRBV28
TGCAGTGCTTACAGGGAGTCCTACGAGCAGTACTTC,CSAYRESYEQYF,NA,few,TRBJ2-7,TRBV20-1
TGTGCCAGCAGTAGCGGGAGGGCCTCTGAGCAGTTCTTC,CASSSGRASEQFF,TRBD2,many,TRBJ2-1,TRBV2
TGTGCCAGCGAGAGGACAGGGAGTGGCACAGATACGCAGTATTTT,CASERTGSGTDTQYF,TRBD1,many,TRBJ2-3,TRBV2
TGTGCCAGCAGCCAGGTTACAGGGGGCGGATCACCCCTCCACTTT,CASSQVTGGGSPLHF,TRBD1,many,TRBJ1-6,TRBV3-1
TGTGCCAGCAGTTTCGCGGGGGCAGTCACTGAAGCCTTCTTT,CASSFAGAVTEAFF,NA,NA,TRBJ1-1,TRBV12-3/TRBV12-4
TGTGCCAGCAGCTTAGGTAGATGGGGCACAGATACGCAGTATTTT,CASSLGRWGTDTQYF,NA,NA,TRBJ2-3,TRBV11-2
TGCAGTGCTAGAGATGTAGGAAACAGGGGGACTGAAGCTTTCTTT,CSARDVGNRGTEAFF,TRBD1,NA,TRBJ1-1,TRBV20-1